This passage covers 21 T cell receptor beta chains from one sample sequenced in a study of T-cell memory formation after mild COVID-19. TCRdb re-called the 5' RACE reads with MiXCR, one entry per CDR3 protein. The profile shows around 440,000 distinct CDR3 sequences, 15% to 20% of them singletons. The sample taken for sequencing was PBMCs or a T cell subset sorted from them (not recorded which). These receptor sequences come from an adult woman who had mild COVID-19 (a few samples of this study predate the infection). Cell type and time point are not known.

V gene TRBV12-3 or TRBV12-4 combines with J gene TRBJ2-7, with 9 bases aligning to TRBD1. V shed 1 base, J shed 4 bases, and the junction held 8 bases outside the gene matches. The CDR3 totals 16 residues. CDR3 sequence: CASSLDTGGVRYEQYF. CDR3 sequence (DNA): TGTGCCAGCAGTTTAGACACAGGGGGCGTAAGGTACGAGCAGTACTTC.

The CDR3: CASSLDLQVNTEAFF. The CDR3, as DNA: TGCGCCAGCAGCTTGGATTTGCAGGTGAACACTGAAGCTTTCTTT. The rearrangement links TRBV5-1 to TRBJ1-1, with D uncertain. Germline V gives CDR1 SGHRS, CDR2 YFSETQ. CDR3 length: 15 residues. Trimming took off 0 bases at V and 0 bases at J, with 9 bases between the two ends.

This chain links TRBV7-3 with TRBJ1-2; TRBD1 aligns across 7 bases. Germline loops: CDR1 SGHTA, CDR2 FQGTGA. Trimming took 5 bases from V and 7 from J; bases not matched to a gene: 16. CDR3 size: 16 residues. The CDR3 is CASSPDRARTGTGYTF. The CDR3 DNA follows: TGTGCCAGCAGCCCCGACAGGGCCCGGACCGGAACTGGCTACACCTTC.

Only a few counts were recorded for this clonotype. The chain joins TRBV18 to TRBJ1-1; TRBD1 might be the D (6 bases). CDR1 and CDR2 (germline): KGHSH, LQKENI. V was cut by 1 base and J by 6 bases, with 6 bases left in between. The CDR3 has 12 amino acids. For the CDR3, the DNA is TGTGCCAGCTCACCACAGGGGGCTGAAGCTTTCTTT. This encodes CASSPQGAEAFF.

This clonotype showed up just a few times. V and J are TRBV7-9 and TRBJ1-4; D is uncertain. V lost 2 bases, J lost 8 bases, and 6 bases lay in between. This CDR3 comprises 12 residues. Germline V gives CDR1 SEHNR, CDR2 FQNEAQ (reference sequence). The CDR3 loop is CASSLFTEKLFF. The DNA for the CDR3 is TGTGCCAGCAGCTTATTTACGGAAAAACTGTTTTTT.

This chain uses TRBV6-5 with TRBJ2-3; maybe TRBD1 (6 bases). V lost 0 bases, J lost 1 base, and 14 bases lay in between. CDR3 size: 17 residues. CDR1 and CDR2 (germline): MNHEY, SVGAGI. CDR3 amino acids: CASSYSGTLFRTDTQYF. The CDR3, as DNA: TGTGCCAGCAGTTACTCGGGGACACTTTTTCGCACAGATACGCAGTATTTT.

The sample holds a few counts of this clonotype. The CDR3 DNA sequence: TGTGCCAGCAGATCCTCTAGCGGGACTGGTAGTGAGCAGTTCTTC. Amino acids: CASRSSSGTGSEQFF. The chain couples TRBV2 to TRBJ2-1, with 9 bases aligning to TRBD2. The CDR3 is made up of 15 amino acids. Germline V gene lookup returns CDR1 SNHLY and CDR2 FYNNEI. With 6 bases clipped from V and 9 bases from J, the junction kept 12 bases outside the gene matches.

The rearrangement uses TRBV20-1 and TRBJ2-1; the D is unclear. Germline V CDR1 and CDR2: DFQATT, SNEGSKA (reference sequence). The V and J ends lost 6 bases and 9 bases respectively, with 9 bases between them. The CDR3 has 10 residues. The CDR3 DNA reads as TGCAGTGCCCCCACCGGTGAGCAGTTCTTC. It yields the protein CSAPTGEQFF.

In DNA form, the CDR3 reads TGTGCCTGGAGGCGTCTAGCGGGAGGGCCCTCAGATACGCAGTATTTT. Amino acid sequence: CAWRRLAGGPSDTQYF. The rearrangement uses TRBV30 and TRBJ2-3, with TRBD2 matching over 12 bases. Trimming at V came to 3 bases and at J to 4 bases, leaving 8 bases not matched to a gene. The CDR3 contains 16 residues. CDR1 and CDR2 (germline): GTSNPN, SVGIG (reference sequence).

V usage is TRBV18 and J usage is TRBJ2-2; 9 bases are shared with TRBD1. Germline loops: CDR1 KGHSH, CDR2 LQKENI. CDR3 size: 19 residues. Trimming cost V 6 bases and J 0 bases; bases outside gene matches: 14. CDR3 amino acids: CASSYLPRTGESNTGELFF. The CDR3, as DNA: TGTGCCAGCTCCTACCTCCCCCGGACAGGGGAATCGAACACCGGGGAGCTGTTTTTT.

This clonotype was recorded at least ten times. The CDR3 loop reads CASSYPPKETQYF. CDR3 DNA sequence: TGTGCCAGCAGTTACCCCCCGAAAGAGACCCAGTACTTC. The V gene is TRBV6-2 or TRBV6-3, the J gene TRBJ2-5; no clear D gene. Germline V gives CDR1 MNHEY, CDR2 SVGEGT. CDR3 length equals 13 residues. Trimming stripped 2 bases from V and 3 bases from J, with 7 bases between.

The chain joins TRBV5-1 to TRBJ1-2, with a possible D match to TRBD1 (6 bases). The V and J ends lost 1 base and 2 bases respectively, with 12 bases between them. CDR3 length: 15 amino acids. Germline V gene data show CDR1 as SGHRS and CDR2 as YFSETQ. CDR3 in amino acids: CASSLTGNMNYGYTF. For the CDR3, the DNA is TGCGCCAGCAGCTTGACAGGGAACATGAACTATGGCTACACCTTC.

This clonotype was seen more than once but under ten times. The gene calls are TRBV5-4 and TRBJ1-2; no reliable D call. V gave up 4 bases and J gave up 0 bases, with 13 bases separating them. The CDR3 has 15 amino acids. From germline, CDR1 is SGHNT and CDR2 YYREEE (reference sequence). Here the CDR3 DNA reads TGTGCCAGCAGCCATGGAGGACCAGCTAACTATGGCTACACCTTC. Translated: CASSHGGPANYGYTF.

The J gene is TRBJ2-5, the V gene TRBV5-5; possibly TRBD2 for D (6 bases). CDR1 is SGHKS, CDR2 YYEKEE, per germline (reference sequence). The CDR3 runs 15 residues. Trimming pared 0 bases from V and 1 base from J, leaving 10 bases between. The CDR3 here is CASSLAVGGQETQYF. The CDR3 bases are TGTGCCAGCAGCTTGGCAGTGGGGGGCCAAGAGACCCAGTACTTC.

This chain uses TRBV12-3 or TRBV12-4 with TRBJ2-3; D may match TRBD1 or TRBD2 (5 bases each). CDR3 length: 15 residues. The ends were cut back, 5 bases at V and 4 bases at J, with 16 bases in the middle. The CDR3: CASSTRYQGADTQYF. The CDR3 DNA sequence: TGTGCCAGCAGTACCCGATATCAGGGAGCAGATACGCAGTATTTT.

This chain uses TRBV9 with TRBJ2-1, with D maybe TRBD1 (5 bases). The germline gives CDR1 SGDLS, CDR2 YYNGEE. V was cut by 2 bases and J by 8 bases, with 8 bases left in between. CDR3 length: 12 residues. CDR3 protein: CASSVRVHEQFF. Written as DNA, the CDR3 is TGTGCCAGCAGCGTCAGGGTCCATGAGCAGTTCTTC.

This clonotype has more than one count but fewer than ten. The CDR3 region has the DNA TGTGCCACCAGCAGGGCTAGCGGGGTGAGCACAGATACGCAGTATTTT. Translated: CATSRASGVSTDTQYF. The rearrangement joins TRBV15 to TRBJ2-3; TRBD2 agrees at 9 bases. CDR1 is LNHNV, CDR2 YYDKDF, per germline (reference sequence). The CDR3 totals 16 residues. J was trimmed by 0 bases and V by 3 bases; bases with no gene match: 4.

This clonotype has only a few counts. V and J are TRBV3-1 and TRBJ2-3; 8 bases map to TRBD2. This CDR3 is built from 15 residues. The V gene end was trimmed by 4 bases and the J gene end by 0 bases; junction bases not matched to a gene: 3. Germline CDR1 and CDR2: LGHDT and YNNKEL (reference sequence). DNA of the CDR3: TGTGCCAGCAGCCCGTCTAGCGGGAGCACAGATACGCAGTATTTT. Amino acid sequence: CASSPSSGSTDTQYF.

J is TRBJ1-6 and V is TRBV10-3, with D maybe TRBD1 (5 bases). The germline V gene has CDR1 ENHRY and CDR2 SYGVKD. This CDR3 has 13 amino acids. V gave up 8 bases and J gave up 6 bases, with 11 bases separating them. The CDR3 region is CAIGEGINSPLHF. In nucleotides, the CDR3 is TGTGCCATCGGGGAGGGGATTAATTCACCCCTCCACTTT.

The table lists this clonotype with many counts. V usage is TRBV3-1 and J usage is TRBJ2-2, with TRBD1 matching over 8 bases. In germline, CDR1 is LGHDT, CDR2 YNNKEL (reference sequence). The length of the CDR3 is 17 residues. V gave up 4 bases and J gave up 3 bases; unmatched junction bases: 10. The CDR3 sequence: CASSPVGRGQYTGELFF. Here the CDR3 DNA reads TGTGCCAGCAGCCCTGTGGGCAGGGGGCAGTACACCGGGGAGCTGTTTTTT.

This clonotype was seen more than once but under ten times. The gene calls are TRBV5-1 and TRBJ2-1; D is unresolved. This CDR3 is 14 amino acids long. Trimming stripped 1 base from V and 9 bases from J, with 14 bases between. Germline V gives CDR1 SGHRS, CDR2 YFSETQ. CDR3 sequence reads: CASSLSLASGEQFF. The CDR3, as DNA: TGCGCCAGCAGCTTGTCTCTCGCCAGTGGTGAGCAGTTCTTC.